The following is a T cell receptor (beta chain) sequence with its context. Losses at the gene ends were 7 bases for V and 5 bases for J; bases not matched to a gene: 5. Germline V lookup: CDR1 LNHDA, CDR2 SQIVND (reference sequence). This CDR3 comprises 14 residues. This sample stems from a study of shared clonotypes between healthy human individuals. On the study more broadly: Sampling drew on donors who were a couple of women and a few men aged 18 to 49.

Tens of millions of PBMCs supplied genomic DNA for unsorted samples. Several immunoSEQ 96-well plates shared each subset's DNA, each plate a replicate. Authors' data handling: ImmunoSEQ supplied junction-only sequences lacking quality scores, so filtering was different. Here immunoSEQ multiplex PCR was the method, and the copy in TCRdb shows in-frame clones only, minus some. V and J calls and clone size follow that table, whereas D and trimming were derived from the DNA. This sample has 450,000 to 550,000 clones; 79% occur once, and the top ten carry roughly 13%. The receptor was isolated from a woman in her forties in good health. Some clones in this sample may be carry-over from other donors' samples. What was sequenced was PBMCs. The rearrangement links TRBV19 to TRBJ2-1, with 10 bases matching TRBD2. In DNA form, the CDR3 reads TGTGCCAGTAACCGACTAGCGGGCAACAATGAGCAGTTCTTC. It codes for CASNRLAGNNEQFF.